This T cell receptor (beta chain) was documented in a study of CD8 T cells in Susac syndrome. This clonotype was found once. Germline V gene sequence: CDR1 SSHAT, CDR2 FNYEAQ (reference sequence). The V gene end was trimmed by 4 bases and the J gene end by 2 bases; junction bases not matched to a gene: 3. CDR3 length: 14 amino acids. The RNA input was roughly 0.45 to 1 ug, and it was reverse transcribed with random hexamers. TCRdb re-analysed the immunoSEQ multiplex PCR reads in MiXCR, keeping a single row per CDR3 protein. The sample lists roughly 80,000 distinct CDR3 sequences, less than 95% occurring once.

The chain recombines TRBV7-7 with TRBJ2-3; 7 bases line up with TRBD2. The source is a human donor with Susac syndrome. What was sequenced was CD8+ T cells from PBMCs. CDR3 sequence (DNA): TGTGCCAGCAGCTCCCGGGGGGTCACAGATACGCAGTATTTT. Translated, it gives CASSSRGVTDTQYF.